Listed below are T cell receptor beta chains from one sample, sequenced in a study of Ad26.COV2.S vaccination and SARS-CoV-2 variants. The method was immunoSEQ multiplex PCR; TCRdb's version includes in-frame clones alone and lacks a portion of them. The sample consists of some 640,000 clones, around 90% of them appearing once. The sample here was peripheral blood, taken in a trial of Ad26.COV2.S vaccine versus placebo. The receptors were sampled from a person aged 18-60 years who received the Ad26.COV2.S COVID-19 vaccine or a placebo. Each CDR3 is given with its conserved first and last residue. A D gene is named only where the DNA matches it firmly. A clone size is listed for some rows: how often the clone was seen (once, few, many), or a class if it is expanded.

V: TRBV7-9
size: .
D: .
J: TRBJ1-4
CDR3: CASSPWQGGTNEKLFF
DNA: TGTGCCAGCAGCCCGTGGCAGGGAGGAACTAATGAAAAACTGTTTTTT

V: TRBV30
size: .
D: .
J: TRBJ1-2
CDR3: CAWIDSYGYTF
DNA: TGTGCCTGGATTGACAGCTATGGCTACACCTTC

V: TRBV27
size: .
D: TRBD1
J: TRBJ1-5
CDR3: CASRPGQAYSNQPQHF
DNA: TGTGCCAGCAGGCCGGGACAGGCCTATAGCAATCAGCCCCAGCATTTT

V: TRBV19
size: once
D: .
J: TRBJ1-5
CDR3: CASRRTAENQPQHF
DNA: TGTGCCAGTAGACGGACGGCAGAAAATCAGCCCCAGCATTTT

V: TRBV6-6
size: .
D: .
J: TRBJ2-5
CDR3: CASSYSRTYQETQYF
DNA: TGTGCCAGCAGTTACTCCCGGACGTACCAAGAGACCCAGTACTTC

V: TRBV30
size: .
D: TRBD2
J: TRBJ2-1
CDR3: CAWASGSFDEQFF
DNA: TGTGCCTGGGCTAGCGGGAGTTTCGATGAGCAGTTCTTC

V: TRBV6-2/TRBV6-3
size: .
D: .
J: TRBJ2-5
CDR3: CASSRPSRQATQETQYF
DNA: TGTGCCAGCAGCCGACCCTCTCGACAGGCTACTCAAGAGACCCAGTACTTC

V: TRBV2
size: .
D: TRBD1
J: TRBJ2-5
CDR3: CASTEGTGRLETQYF
DNA: TGTGCCAGCACCGAGGGGACAGGCCGATTGGAGACCCAGTACTTC

V: TRBV29-1
size: .
D: .
J: TRBJ2-1
CDR3: CSVEEKSSYNEQFF
DNA: TGCAGCGTTGAAGAAAAGAGCTCCTACAATGAGCAGTTCTTC

V: TRBV3-1/TRBV3-2
size: .
D: .
J: TRBJ2-7
CDR3: CASSQGGASYEQYF
DNA: TGTGCCAGCAGCCAAGGCGGGGCCTCCTACGAGCAGTACTTC

V: TRBV18
size: .
D: TRBD2
J: TRBJ2-1
CDR3: CASSPKTSSGLNEQFF
DNA: TGTGCCAGCTCTCCTAAGACTAGCTCAGGTCTCAATGAGCAGTTCTTC

V: TRBV24-1
size: .
D: .
J: TRBJ2-3
CDR3: CATSDYRGKTDTQYF
DNA: TGTGCCACCAGTGATTATCGCGGAAAAACAGATACGCAGTATTTT

V: TRBV29-1
size: .
D: .
J: TRBJ2-7
CDR3: CSAGTGQHEQYF
DNA: TGCAGCGCGGGTACAGGGCAGCACGAGCAGTACTTC

V: TRBV6-5
size: .
D: .
J: TRBJ2-2
CDR3: CASRNTPGGTGELFF
DNA: TGTGCCAGCAGAAACACCCCCGGTGGCACCGGGGAGCTGTTTTTT

V: TRBV5-4
size: .
D: TRBD1
J: TRBJ2-1
CDR3: CASPARGQGADEQFF
DNA: TGTGCCAGCCCTGCACGAGGACAGGGGGCGGATGAGCAGTTCTTC

V: TRBV7-2
size: .
D: TRBD1
J: TRBJ1-4
CDR3: CASSLDRGMNEKLFF
DNA: TGTGCCAGCAGCTTAGACAGGGGAATGAATGAAAAACTGTTTTTT

V: TRBV15
size: .
D: .
J: TRBJ2-3
CDR3: CATSRGRGVGTDTQYF
DNA: TGTGCCACCAGCAGAGGTCGGGGCGTTGGCACAGATACGCAGTATTTT

V: TRBV15
size: .
D: TRBD2
J: TRBJ2-2
CDR3: CATSRWRTSGKRNTGELFF
DNA: TGTGCCACCAGCAGGTGGAGGACTAGCGGGAAGAGGAACACCGGGGAGCTGTTTTTT

V: TRBV5-4
size: .
D: .
J: TRBJ2-7
CDR3: CASSLARGYEQYF
DNA: TGTGCCAGCAGCTTGGCCCGGGGCTACGAGCAGTACTTC

V: TRBV10-3
size: .
D: TRBD2
J: TRBJ2-3
CDR3: CAKISGRRSTDTQYF
DNA: TGTGCCAAGATAAGCGGGAGACGGAGCACAGATACGCAGTATTTT